The 20 T cell receptor beta chains presented below share a single source sample, sequenced in a study of blood T cell repertoires in COVID-19. The table came from immunoSEQ multiplex PCR; TCRdb's copy has only in-frame clones and leaves some out. The repertoire holds 90,000 to 130,000 clones, just over 70% seen once, with 1.8% in the top ten. Sequencing was performed on peripheral blood. The origin of the receptors is a woman aged 40 to 50 with acute or convalescent COVID-19.

The rearrangement uses TRBV2 and TRBJ1-2; 10 bases agree with TRBD1. The V segment lost 6 bases and the J segment 5 bases; nucleotides outside the gene matches: 9. Germline-derived CDR1 and CDR2 are SNHLY and FYNNEI. The CDR3 sequence is 15 residues long. This CDR3 reads CASSATGGAVYGYTF. CDR3 nucleotides: TGTGCCAGCAGCGCGACAGGGGGCGCAGTGTATGGCTACACCTTC.

The V call is TRBV5-1, the J call TRBJ1-4; D call uncertain. The length of the CDR3 is 14 residues. Trimming shortened V by 2 bases and J by 10 bases, and 15 bases separated the two germline ends. CDR1 is SGHRS, CDR2 YFSETQ, per germline. CDR3 sequence: CASSFGEGPAKLFF. Here the CDR3 DNA reads TGCGCCAGCAGCTTTGGAGAGGGCCCGGCAAAACTGTTTTTT.

This chain uses TRBV5-5 with TRBJ1-4; D ambiguous. Per germline, CDR1 SGHKS and CDR2 YYEKEE (reference sequence). CDR3 size: 14 residues. Trimming took 4 bases from V and 3 from J, leaving 10 bases between them. The CDR3 coding sequence is TGTGCCAGCAGCCCCCAGGTCGCTAATGAAAAACTGTTTTTT. Translating gives CASSPQVANEKLFF.

This clone was seen a few times. This rearrangement joins TRBV6-6 to TRBJ2-6, with 8 bases fitting TRBD1. V lost 4 bases to trimming and J lost 0 bases; unmatched junction nucleotides: 2. This CDR3 is built from 16 residues. Germline V gene lookup returns CDR1 MNHNY and CDR2 SVGAGI (reference sequence). The CDR3 bases are TGTGCCAGCAGTTCAGGGGGCCACTCTGGGGCCAACGTCCTGACTTTC. It codes for CASSSGGHSGANVLTF.

The chain uses TRBV6-5 and TRBJ1-4, with D perhaps TRBD1 (5 bases). Per the germline V gene, CDR1 is MNHEY and CDR2 is SVGAGI. This CDR3 spans 14 amino acids. V shed 0 bases and J shed 8 bases, with 10 bases lying between them. The CDR3 here is CASSYSRGGEKLFF. The CDR3 DNA reads as TGTGCCAGCAGTTACTCGAGGGGAGGAGAAAAACTGTTTTTT.

This rearrangement joins TRBV14 to TRBJ2-7, with 7 nucleotides matching TRBD1. Germline V gene sequence: CDR1 SGHDN, CDR2 FVKESK. The CDR3 runs 14 residues. J was trimmed by 3 bases and V by 4 bases; bases with no gene match: 6. CDR3 sequence reads: CASSPPDRDYEQYF. Here the CDR3 DNA reads TGTGCCAGCAGCCCCCCCGACAGGGACTACGAGCAGTACTTC.

This clone was seen a single time. The chain couples TRBV28 to TRBJ2-7, with D possibly being TRBD1 (6 bases). V lost 5 bases to trimming and J lost 6 bases, with 14 bases between them. CDR1 is MDHEN and CDR2 is SYDVKM in the germline V gene. This CDR3 contains 13 residues. The CDR3 spells CASSPQGFREQYF. Written as DNA, the CDR3 is TGTGCCAGCAGTCCACAGGGTTTCCGCGAGCAGTACTTC.

The chain combines TRBV30 with TRBJ2-3; D uncertain. This CDR3 has 13 residues. Germline V lookup: CDR1 GTSNPN, CDR2 SVGIG (reference sequence). Trimming cost V 4 bases and J 2 bases, with 10 bases left between them. The chain's CDR3 is CAWTVLTTDTQYF. In DNA, the CDR3 is TGTGCCTGGACGGTACTAACCACAGATACGCAGTATTTT.

The gene calls are TRBV7-9 and TRBJ1-4; the D gene is possibly TRBD1 (5 bases). Per the germline V gene, CDR1 is SEHNR and CDR2 is FQNEAQ (reference sequence). Trimming cost V 1 base and J 7 bases, with 10 bases left between them. CDR3 size: 14 residues. CDR3 loop: CASSLGQGVEKLFF. The CDR3 nucleotides are TGTGCCAGCAGCTTAGGTCAGGGTGTTGAAAAACTGTTTTTT.

This clone was observed a handful of times. The chain is built from TRBV28 and TRBJ1-4, with TRBD1 matching over 9 bases. V trimming: 4 bases; J trimming: 7 bases; junction bases outside the gene matches: 7. The CDR3 length is 15 residues. Germline V CDR1 and CDR2: MDHEN, SYDVKM. The CDR3 spells CASSSQGAGSEKLFF. CDR3 coding DNA: TGTGCCAGCAGTTCACAGGGGGCGGGAAGTGAAAAACTGTTTTTT. Full variable domain (missing parts from reference TRBV28 and TRBJ1-4): DVKVTQSSRYLVKRTGEKVFLECVQDMDHENMFWYRQDPGLGLRLIYFSYDVKMKEKGDIPEGYSVSREKKERFSLILESASTNQTSMYLCASSSQGAGSEKLFFGSGTQLSVL.

This clone was counted between two and nine times. This chain uses TRBV18 with TRBJ1-1; no firm D call. Germline CDR1 reads KGHSH; CDR2 reads LQKENI. The CDR3 is made up of 13 amino acids. The ends were cut back, 6 bases at V and 4 bases at J, with 12 bases in the middle. Here the CDR3 DNA reads TGTGCCAGCTCCGGAGGCCGGGGCACTGAAGCTTTCTTT. Translated: CASSGGRGTEAFF.

As for this clone: Other nucleotide sequences from this sample produce the same CDR3. This chain joins TRBV4-1 and TRBJ1-5; no clear D. The CDR3 extends over 17 amino acids. Trimming pared 1 base from V and 0 bases from J, leaving 13 bases between. Germline loops: CDR1 MGHRA, CDR2 YSYEKL. CDR3 loop: CASSQVPWAFSNQPQHF. The CDR3 DNA reads as TGCGCCAGCAGCCAAGTCCCATGGGCCTTTAGCAATCAGCCCCAGCATTTT.

The CDR3 DNA reads as TGTGCCAGCAGCTTAGATGGGGCTACCTACGAGCAGTACTTC. Translation: CASSLDGATYEQYF. The V gene is TRBV7-8, the J gene TRBJ2-7; TRBD1 is a possible D gene (5 bases). V was clipped by 1 base and J by 2 bases, with 9 bases between them. CDR1 is SGHVS, CDR2 FQNEAQ, per germline. The CDR3 is 14 residues long.

Remarks on this clone: The junction shows a germline mismatch at one end, possibly a read error. The V gene is TRBV30, the J gene TRBJ1-1; D is uncertain. CDR1 is GTSNPN and CDR2 is SVGIG in the germline V gene (reference sequence). The CDR3 has 12 residues. In DNA, the CDR3 is TGCGCCTCATACAGTGGTCACACTGAAGCTTTCTTT. It is translated as CASYSGHTEAFF.

The count of this clone is one. The same CDR3 can be traced to other DNA sequences in this sample. The V gene is TRBV30, the J gene TRBJ1-1, with TRBD1 matching over 8 bases. Germline CDR1 reads GTSNPN; CDR2 reads SVGIG (reference sequence). This CDR3 is 14 amino acids long. V was clipped by 3 bases and J by 1 base; unmatched bases: 4. CDR3 loop: CAWRRGTGNTEAFF. In nucleotides, the CDR3 is TGTGCCTGGAGGCGCGGGACAGGGAACACTGAAGCTTTCTTT.

V and J are TRBV2 and TRBJ2-5; 7 bases agree with TRBD1. Germline CDR1 SNHLY, CDR2 FYNNEI. Unmatched junction bases numbered 4, after V lost 6 bases and J lost 0 bases. There are 14 residues in the CDR3. Here the CDR3 DNA reads TGTGCCAGCAGGGAGACAGGGTACCAAGAGACCCAGTACTTC. Protein product: CASRETGYQETQYF.

The rearrangement links TRBV6-6 to TRBJ1-2; 11 nucleotides align to TRBD1. CDR1 and CDR2 (germline): MNHNY, SVGAGI (reference sequence). The V gene end was trimmed by 5 bases and the J gene end by 4 bases; junction bases not matched to a gene: 6. The CDR3 runs 15 residues. CDR3 DNA sequence: TGTGCCAGCAGTCCGGACAGGGGGCTAATCTATGGCTACACCTTC. Protein sequence: CASSPDRGLIYGYTF.

The chain couples TRBV4-2 to TRBJ1-5, with 8 positions matching TRBD1. J gave up 7 bases and V 0 bases, and 5 bases lay outside the gene matches. This CDR3 region has 15 residues. The V gene's germline CDR1 is LGHNA and CDR2 YNFKEQ. Here the CDR3 reads CASSQEAGGAQPQHF. In DNA form, the CDR3 reads TGTGCCAGCAGCCAAGAGGCAGGGGGCGCACAGCCCCAGCATTTT.

This clone came up many times. The chain recombines TRBV30 with TRBJ1-2; D uncertain. The CDR3 contains 14 residues. Germline CDR1 reads GTSNPN; CDR2 reads SVGIG (reference sequence). V was cut by 4 bases and J by 1 base, with 13 bases left in between. The CDR3 protein is CAWTITGSNYGYTF. In nucleotides, the CDR3 is TGTGCCTGGACGATTACCGGGAGTAACTATGGCTACACCTTC.

This rearrangement joins TRBV10-3 to TRBJ2-3; 9 nucleotides agree with TRBD2. Germline values: CDR1 ENHRY, CDR2 SYGVKD. V was pared by 8 bases and J by 3 bases, with 6 bases of the junction left unmatched. The CDR3 loop spans 14 amino acids. In DNA, the CDR3 is TGTGCCATCGGCGCTAGCGGGGAAACAGATACGCAGTATTTT. It encodes CAIGASGETDTQYF.